This TCR beta chain is from a study of resident and recirculating memory T cells in vitiligo. Study summary: Epidermis came from shave biopsies of lesional and nonlesional sites, plus PBMCs.

Method: immunoSEQ multiplex PCR; TCRdb's copy keeps in-frame clones and lacks some. The profile shows about 76,000 clones, around 90% of them singletons. Patients had received no treatment within the previous three months. Germline assignment: CDR1 MDHEN and CDR2 SYDVKM. The CDR3 spans 16 residues. Trimming shortened V by 6 bases and J by 4 bases, and 16 bases separated the two germline ends. The J gene is TRBJ2-6, the V gene TRBV28; D might be TRBD1 (6 bases). The receptor was derived from a male donor with vitiligo. Specimen: blood. CDR3 in DNA: TGTGCCAGCAGCCCTGAAACAGGGATCGGGGCCAACGTCCTGACTTTC. Its protein product is CASSPETGIGANVLTF. Supplemented by reference TRBV28 and TRBJ2-6, the full variable domain reads DVKVTQSSRYLVKRTGEKVFLECVQDMDHENMFWYRQDPGLGLRLIYFSYDVKMKEKGDIPEGYSVSREKKERFSLILESASTNQTSMYLCASSPETGIGANVLTFGAGSRLTVL.